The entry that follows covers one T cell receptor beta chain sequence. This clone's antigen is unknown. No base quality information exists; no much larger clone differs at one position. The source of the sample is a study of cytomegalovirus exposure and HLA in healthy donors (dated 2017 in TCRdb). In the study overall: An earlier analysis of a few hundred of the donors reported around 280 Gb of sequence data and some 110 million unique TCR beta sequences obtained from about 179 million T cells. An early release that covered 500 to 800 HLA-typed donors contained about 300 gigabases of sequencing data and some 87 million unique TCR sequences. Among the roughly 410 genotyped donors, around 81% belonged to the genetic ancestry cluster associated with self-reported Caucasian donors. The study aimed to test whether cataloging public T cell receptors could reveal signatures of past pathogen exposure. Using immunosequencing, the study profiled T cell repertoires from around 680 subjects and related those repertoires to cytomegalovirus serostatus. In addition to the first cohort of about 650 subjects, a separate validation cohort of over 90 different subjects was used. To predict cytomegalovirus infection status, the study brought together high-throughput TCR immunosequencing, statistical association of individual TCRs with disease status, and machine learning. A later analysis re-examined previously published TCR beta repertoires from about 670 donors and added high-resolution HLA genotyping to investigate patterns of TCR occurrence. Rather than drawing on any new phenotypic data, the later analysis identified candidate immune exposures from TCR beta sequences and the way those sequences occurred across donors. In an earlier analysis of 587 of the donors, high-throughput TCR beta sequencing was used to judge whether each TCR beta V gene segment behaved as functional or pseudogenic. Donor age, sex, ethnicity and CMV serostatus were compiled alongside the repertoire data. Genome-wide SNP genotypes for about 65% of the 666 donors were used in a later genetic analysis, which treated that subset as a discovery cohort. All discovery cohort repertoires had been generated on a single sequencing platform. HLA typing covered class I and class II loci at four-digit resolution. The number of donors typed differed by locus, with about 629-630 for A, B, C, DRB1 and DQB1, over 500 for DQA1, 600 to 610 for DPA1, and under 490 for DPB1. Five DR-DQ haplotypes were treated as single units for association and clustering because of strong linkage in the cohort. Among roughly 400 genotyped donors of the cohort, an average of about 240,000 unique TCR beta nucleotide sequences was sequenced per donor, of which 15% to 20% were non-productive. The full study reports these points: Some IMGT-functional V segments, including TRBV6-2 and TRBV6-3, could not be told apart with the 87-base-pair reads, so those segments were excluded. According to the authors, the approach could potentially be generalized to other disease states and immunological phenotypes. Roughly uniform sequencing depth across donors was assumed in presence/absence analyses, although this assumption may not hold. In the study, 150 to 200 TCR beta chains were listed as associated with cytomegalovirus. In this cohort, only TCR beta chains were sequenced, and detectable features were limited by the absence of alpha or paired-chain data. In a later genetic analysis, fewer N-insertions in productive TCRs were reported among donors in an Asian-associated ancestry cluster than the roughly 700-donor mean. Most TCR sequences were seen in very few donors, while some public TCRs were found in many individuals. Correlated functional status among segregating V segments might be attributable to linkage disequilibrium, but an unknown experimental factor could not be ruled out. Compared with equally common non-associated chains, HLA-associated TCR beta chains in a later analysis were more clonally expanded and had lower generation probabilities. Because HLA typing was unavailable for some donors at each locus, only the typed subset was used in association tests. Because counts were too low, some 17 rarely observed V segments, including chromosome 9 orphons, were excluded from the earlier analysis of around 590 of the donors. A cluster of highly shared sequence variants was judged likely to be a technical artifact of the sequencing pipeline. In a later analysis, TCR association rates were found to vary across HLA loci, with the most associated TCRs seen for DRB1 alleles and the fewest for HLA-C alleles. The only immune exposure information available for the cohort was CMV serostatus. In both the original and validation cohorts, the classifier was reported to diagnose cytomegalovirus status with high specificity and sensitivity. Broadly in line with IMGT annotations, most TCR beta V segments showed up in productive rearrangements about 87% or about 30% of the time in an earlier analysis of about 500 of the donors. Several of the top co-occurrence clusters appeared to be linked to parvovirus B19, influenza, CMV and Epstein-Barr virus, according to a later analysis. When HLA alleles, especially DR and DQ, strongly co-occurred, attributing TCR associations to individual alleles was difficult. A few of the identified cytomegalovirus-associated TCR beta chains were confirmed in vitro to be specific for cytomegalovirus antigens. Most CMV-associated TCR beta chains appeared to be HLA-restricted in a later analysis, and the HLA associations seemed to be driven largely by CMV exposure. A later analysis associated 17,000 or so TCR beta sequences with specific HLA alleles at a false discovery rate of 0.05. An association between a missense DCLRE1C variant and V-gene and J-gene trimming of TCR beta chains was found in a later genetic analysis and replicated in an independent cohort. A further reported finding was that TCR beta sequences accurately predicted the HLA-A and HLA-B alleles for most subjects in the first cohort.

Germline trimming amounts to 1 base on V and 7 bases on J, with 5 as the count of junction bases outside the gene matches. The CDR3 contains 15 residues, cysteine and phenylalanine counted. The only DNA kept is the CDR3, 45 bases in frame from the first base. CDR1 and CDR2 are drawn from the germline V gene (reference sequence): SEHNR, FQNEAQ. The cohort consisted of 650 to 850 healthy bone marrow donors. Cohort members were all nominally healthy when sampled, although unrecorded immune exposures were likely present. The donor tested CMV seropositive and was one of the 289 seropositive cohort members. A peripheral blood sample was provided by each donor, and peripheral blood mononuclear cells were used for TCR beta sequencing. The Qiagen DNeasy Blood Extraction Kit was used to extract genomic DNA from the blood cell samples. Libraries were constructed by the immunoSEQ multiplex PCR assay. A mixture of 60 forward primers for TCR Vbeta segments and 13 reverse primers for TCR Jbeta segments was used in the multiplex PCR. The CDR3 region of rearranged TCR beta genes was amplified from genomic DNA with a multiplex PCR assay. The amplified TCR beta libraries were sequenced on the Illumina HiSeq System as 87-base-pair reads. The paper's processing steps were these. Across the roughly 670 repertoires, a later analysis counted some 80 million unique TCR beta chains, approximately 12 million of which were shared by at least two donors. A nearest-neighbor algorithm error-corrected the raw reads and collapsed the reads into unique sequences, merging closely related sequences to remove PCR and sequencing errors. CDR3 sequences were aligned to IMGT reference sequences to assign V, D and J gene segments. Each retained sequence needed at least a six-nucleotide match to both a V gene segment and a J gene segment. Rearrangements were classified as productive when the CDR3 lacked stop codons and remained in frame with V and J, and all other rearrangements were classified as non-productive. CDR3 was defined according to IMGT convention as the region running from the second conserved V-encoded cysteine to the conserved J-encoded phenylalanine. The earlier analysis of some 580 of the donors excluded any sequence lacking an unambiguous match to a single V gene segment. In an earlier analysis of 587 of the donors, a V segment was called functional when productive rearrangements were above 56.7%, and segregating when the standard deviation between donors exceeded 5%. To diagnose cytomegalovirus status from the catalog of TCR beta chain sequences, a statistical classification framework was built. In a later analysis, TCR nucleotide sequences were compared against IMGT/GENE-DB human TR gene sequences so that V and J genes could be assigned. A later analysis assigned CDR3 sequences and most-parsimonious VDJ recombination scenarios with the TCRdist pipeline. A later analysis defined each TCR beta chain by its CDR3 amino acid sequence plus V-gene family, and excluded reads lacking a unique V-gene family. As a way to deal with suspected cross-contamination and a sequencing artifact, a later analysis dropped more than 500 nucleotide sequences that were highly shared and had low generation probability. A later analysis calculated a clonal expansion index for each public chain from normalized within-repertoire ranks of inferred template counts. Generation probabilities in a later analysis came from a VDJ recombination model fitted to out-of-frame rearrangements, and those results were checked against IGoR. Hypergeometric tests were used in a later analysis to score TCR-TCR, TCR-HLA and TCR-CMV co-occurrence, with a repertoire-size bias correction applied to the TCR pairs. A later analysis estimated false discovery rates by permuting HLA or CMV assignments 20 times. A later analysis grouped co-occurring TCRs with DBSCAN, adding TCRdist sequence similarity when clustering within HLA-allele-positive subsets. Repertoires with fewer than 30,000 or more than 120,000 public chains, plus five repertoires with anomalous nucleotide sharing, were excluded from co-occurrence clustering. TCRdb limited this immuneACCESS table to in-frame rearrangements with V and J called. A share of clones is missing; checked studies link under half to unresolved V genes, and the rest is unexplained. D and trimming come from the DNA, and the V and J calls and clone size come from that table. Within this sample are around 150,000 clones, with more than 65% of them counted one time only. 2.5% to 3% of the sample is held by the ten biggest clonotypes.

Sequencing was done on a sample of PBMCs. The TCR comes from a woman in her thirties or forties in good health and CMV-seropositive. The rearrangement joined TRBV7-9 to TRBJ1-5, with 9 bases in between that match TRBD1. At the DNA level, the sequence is TGTGCCAGCAGCTTAGGGGGACAGGGTGGCCAGCCCCAGCATTTT. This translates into CASSLGGQGGQPQHF.